Each of the 10 T cell receptor beta chains below was sequenced from the same sample in a study of regulatory T cells in long-lasting Graves disease listed by TCRdb under 2021. Libraries were built with multiplex PCR. The sequencer listed for this sample is Illumina HiSeq 4000. iRepertoire HTBI primers and Arm-PCR amplification of CDR3 regions were used to construct TCR beta libraries. TCRdb redid the processing of the public reads, applying fastp at Q25 and MiXCR, and retained in-frame beta chains. Merged by CDR3 protein, the rows form single entries marked with the most common genes and DNA. Within this sample are 500,000 or so distinct CDR3 sequences, with 11% to 15% of them counted one time only. Approximately 17% of the sample rests with the top ten. The time point label of this sample denotes: newly diagnosed GD, antithyroid drugs for less than 3 months. For both TCR sequencing and RNA sequencing, RNA was extracted from PBMCs in TRIzol.

Separately, the same data were catalogued under a study of T cells in Graves' hyperthyroidism and ophthalmopathy.

The starting material was peripheral blood mononuclear cells (PBMCs), obtained at new diagnosis, from a patient treated with antithyroid drugs. Every receptor here comes from a woman aged 50 to 60 with Graves disease. Donor details come from another sample of the same person, matched by shared clones.

This clonotype was recorded at least ten times. The V gene is TRBV28, the J gene TRBJ2-1, with TRBD2 matching 8 bases. V shed 9 bases, J shed 6 bases, and the junction held 4 bases outside the gene matches. The CDR3 length is 12 residues. CDR1 and CDR2 from the germline V gene are MDHEN and SYDVKM. In DNA form, the CDR3 reads TGTGCCAGTAGCGGGATTGGCAATGAGCAGTTCTTC. Its translation: CASSGIGNEQFF.

This clonotype was seen many times. The chain recombines TRBV28 with TRBJ2-1, with 7 bases aligning to TRBD1. Germline CDR1 reads MDHEN; CDR2 reads SYDVKM. After removal of 6 bases from V and 2 bases from J, the junction contained 7 bases not matched to a gene. The length of the CDR3 is 15 residues. This CDR3 is CASRSTGSPYNEQFF. In DNA, the CDR3 is TGTGCCAGCAGATCGACAGGGAGTCCCTACAATGAGCAGTTCTTC.

This clonotype was seen a few times. J is TRBJ2-5 and V is TRBV7-9; TRBD2 is a possible D gene (6 bases). V gave up 6 bases and J gave up 1 base, with 15 bases separating them. The CDR3 sequence is 15 residues long. The V gene's germline CDR1 is SEHNR and CDR2 FQNEAQ (reference sequence). For the CDR3, the DNA is TGTGCCAGCAGTTTTGCCCTAGCGCTCCAAGAGACCCAGTACTTC. Amino acids: CASSFALALQETQYF.

This clonotype came up many times. The CDR3 region is CASRATGGSGNTIYF. The CDR3 coding sequence is TGTGCCAGCAGGGCCACAGGGGGCTCTGGAAACACCATATATTTT. This sequence joins TRBV28 and TRBJ1-3; 8 nucleotides agree with TRBD1. Germline V lookup: CDR1 MDHEN, CDR2 SYDVKM. The CDR3 is 15 residues long. Trimming took 6 bases from V and 0 from J; bases not matched to a gene: 4. Combining the CDR3 with reference TRBV28 and TRBJ1-3 gives the whole variable domain DVKVTQSSRYLVKRTGEKVFLECVQDMDHENMFWYRQDPGLGLRLIYFSYDVKMKEKGDIPEGYSVSREKKERFSLILESASTNQTSMYLCASRATGGSGNTIYFGEGSWLTVV.

The gene calls are TRBV7-2 and TRBJ1-4; D is uncertain. The CDR3 is 15 amino acids. The V and J ends lost 5 bases and 0 bases respectively, with 10 bases between them. From germline, CDR1 is SGHTA and CDR2 FQGNSA. DNA for the CDR3: TGTGCCAGCAGCGGACGATATGCAACTAATGAAAAACTGTTTTTT. It specifies CASSGRYATNEKLFF.

V is TRBV4-1 and J is TRBJ2-3; 9 bases map to TRBD1. There are 18 residues in the CDR3. In germline, CDR1 is MGHRA, CDR2 YSYEKL. The trim removed 1 base at V and 3 bases at J, leaving 11 bases unmatched. The CDR3 here is CASSQGGDRVSQTDTQYF. The CDR3 region has the DNA TGCGCCAGCAGCCAAGGGGGGGACAGGGTCTCCCAAACAGATACGCAGTATTTT.

This clonotype has a count of ten or more. The chain couples TRBV18 to TRBJ2-1; 9 bases are a match to TRBD2. The length of the CDR3 is 15 residues. V shed 3 bases, J shed 10 bases, and the junction held 10 bases outside the gene matches. CDR1 and CDR2 (germline): KGHSH, LQKENI. The CDR3: CASSPESLAGREQFF. CDR3 DNA sequence: TGTGCCAGCTCACCTGAGAGCCTAGCGGGAAGGGAGCAGTTCTTC.

This clonotype occurred many times. V and J are TRBV7-9 and TRBJ2-7, with no clear D. CDR3 size: 13 residues. The germline V gene has CDR1 SEHNR and CDR2 FQNEAQ (reference sequence). V was pared by 4 bases and J by 6 bases, with 13 bases between. CDR3 residues: CASSSPWVFEQYF. For the CDR3, the DNA is TGTGCCAGCAGCTCCCCCTGGGTTTTCGAGCAGTACTTC.

This clonotype was detected ten times or more. The chain links TRBV7-9 to TRBJ1-4, with D unclear. CDR1 SEHNR and CDR2 FQNEAQ come from the germline V gene (reference sequence). CDR3 length: 14 residues. V was shortened by 3 bases and J by 8 bases, with 13 bases between the two germline ends. CDR3 coding DNA: TGTGCCAGCAGCTTCTTGAGTCTCCAAGAAAAACTGTTTTTT. This encodes CASSFLSLQEKLFF.

The chain employs TRBV7-4 and TRBJ1-5, with D possibly TRBD1 on 6 matching bases. This CDR3 region has 13 residues. Germline V lookup: CDR1 SGHVT, CDR2 SQSDAQ. The CDR3 protein is CAPRGGLDQPQHF. In nucleotides, the CDR3 is TGTGCTCCCCGAGGGGGGTTGGATCAGCCCCAGCATTTT.